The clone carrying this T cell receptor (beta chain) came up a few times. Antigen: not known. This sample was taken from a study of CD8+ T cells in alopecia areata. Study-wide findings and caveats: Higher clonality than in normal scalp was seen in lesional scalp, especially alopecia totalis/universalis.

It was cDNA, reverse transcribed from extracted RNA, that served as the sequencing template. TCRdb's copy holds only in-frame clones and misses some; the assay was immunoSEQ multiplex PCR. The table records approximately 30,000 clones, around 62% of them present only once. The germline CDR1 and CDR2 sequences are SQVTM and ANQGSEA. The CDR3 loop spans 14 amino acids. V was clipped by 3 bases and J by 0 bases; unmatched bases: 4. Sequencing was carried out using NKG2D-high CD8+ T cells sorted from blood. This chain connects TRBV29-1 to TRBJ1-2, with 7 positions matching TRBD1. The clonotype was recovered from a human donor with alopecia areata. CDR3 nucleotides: TGCAGCGTTGACTGGGGACAGTCTAACTATGGCTACACCTTC. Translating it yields CSVDWGQSNYGYTF.